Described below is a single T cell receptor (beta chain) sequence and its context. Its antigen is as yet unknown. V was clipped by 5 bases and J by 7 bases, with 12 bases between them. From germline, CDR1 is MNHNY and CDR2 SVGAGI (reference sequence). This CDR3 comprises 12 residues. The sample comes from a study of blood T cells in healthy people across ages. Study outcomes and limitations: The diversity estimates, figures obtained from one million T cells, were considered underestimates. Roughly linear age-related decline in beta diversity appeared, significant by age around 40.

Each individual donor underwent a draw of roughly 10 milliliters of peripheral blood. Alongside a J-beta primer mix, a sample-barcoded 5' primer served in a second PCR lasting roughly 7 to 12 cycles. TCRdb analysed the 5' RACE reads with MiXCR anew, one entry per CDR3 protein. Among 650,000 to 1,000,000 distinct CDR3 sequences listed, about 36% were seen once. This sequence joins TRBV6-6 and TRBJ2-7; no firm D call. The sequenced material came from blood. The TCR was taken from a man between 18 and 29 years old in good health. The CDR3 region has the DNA TGTGCCAGCAGTCGAAGGGTACGGGAGCAGTACTTC. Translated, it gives CASSRRVREQYF.